Listed below are T cell receptor beta chains from one sample, sequenced in a study of tumor-infiltrating lymphocytes in primary liver carcinoma. TCRdb re-called the multiplex PCR reads through MiXCR, storing one row per CDR3 protein. The top ten clones hold roughly 9% of a sample with around 330,000 distinct CDR3 sequences, about 62% of them seen once. The sequenced sample consisted of peripheral blood. The receptors originated from a man aged 40-49 years with primary liver carcinoma and hepatitis B virus infection. Each CDR3 is given without its conserved first and last residue.

j_call v_call cdr3_aa
TRBJ2-1 TRBV7-9 DSSPPSGRTPHDEQF
TRBJ2-2 TRBV12-3/TRBV12-4 ASSLGPRAGELF
TRBJ2-3 TRBV6-2/TRBV6-3 ASSPSSGSMVDRQY
TRBJ2-1 TRBV29-1 SVGQGADKQF
TRBJ1-4 TRBV12-3/TRBV12-4 ASSAQLRDGREKLF
TRBJ1-6 TRBV6-1 ASSEDLGINSPLH
TRBJ2-7 TRBV4-3 TSSQDTVYEQY
TRBJ2-7 TRBV11-2 VSSFQWGSYEQY
TRBJ2-2 TRBV5-1 ASSPGAHANTGELF
TRBJ2-1 TRBV9 ASSLEGGRDNEQF
TRBJ2-5 TRBV6-5 ASSYSEGVSETQY
TRBJ2-7 TRBV29-1 RVEVPGGSYEQY
TRBJ2-2 TRBV7-9 ASTLGASTGELF
TRBJ2-5 TRBV12-3/TRBV12-4 GSRLGQGETQY
TRBJ2-7 TRBV29-1 SVAGTSSSYEQY